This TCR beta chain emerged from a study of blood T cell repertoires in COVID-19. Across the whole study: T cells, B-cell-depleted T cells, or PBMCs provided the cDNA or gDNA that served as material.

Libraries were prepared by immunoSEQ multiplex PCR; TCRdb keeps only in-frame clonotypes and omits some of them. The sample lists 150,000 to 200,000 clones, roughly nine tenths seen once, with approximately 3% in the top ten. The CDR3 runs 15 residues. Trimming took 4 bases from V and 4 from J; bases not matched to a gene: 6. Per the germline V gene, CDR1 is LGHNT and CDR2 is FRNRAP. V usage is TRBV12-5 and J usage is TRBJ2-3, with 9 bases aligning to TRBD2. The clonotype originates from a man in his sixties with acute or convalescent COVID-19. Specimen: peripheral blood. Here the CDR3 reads CASGSGTSYADTQYF. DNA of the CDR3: TGTGCTAGTGGTTCCGGGACTAGCTACGCAGATACGCAGTATTTT. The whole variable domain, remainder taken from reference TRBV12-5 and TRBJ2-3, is DARVTQTPRHKVTEMGQEVTMRCQPILGHNTVFWYRQTMMQGLELLAYFRNRAPLDDSGMPKDRFSAEMPDATLATLKIQPSEPRDSAVYFCASGSGTSYADTQYFGPGTRLTVL.